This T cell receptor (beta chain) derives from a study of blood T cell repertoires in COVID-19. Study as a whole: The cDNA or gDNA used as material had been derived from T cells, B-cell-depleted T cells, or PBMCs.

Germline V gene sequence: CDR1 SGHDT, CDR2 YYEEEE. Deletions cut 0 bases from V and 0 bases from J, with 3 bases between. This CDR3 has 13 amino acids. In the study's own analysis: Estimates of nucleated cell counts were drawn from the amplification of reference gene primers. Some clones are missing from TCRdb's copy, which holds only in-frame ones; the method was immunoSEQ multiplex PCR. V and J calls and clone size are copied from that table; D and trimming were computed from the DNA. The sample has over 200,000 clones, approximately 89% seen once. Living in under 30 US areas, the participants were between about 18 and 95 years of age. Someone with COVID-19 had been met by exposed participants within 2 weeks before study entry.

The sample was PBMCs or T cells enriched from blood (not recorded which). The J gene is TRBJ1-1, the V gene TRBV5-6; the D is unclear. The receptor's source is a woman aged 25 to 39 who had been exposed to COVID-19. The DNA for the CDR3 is TGTGCCAGCAGCTTGGCCGTGAACACTGAAGCTTTCTTT. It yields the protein CASSLAVNTEAFF.